A selection of T cell receptor beta chains follows, all from one sample in a study of blood T cell repertoires in COVID-19. The repertoire was sequenced with immunoSEQ multiplex PCR; TCRdb's copy has only in-frame clones and lacks some. The data contain approximately 150,000 clones, over 85% of them singletons. Sequenced material: peripheral blood. The receptors originated from a man in his sixties with active or convalescent COVID-19. Both conserved end residues are part of each CDR3. A D gene is named only where the DNA matches it firmly. Some rows mark clone size as missing; the rest say once, few, many or name a class of expanded clone.

NA,TRBJ2-5,TRBD2,TRBV7-2,TGTGCCAGCAGCTTAGCGCCAACTAGCGGTGAGACCCAGTACTTC,CASSLAPTSGETQYF
NA,TRBJ2-6,NA,TRBV18,TGTGCCAGCTCGCCACCGAGGACTCTGGGGGCCAACGTCCTGACTTTC,CASSPPRTLGANVLTF
NA,TRBJ2-1,TRBD1,TRBV24-1,TGTGCCACCAGTGAATCCGGACAGGGGAATTACAATGAGCAGTTCTTC,CATSESGQGNYNEQFF
NA,TRBJ1-5,NA,TRBV6-5,TGTGCCAGCAGTACGAGGGGACTCGGGCAGCCCCAGCATTTT,CASSTRGLGQPQHF
NA,TRBJ1-1,NA,TRBV6-1,TGTGCCAGCAGTGAATACAGAGACACTGAAGCTTTCTTT,CASSEYRDTEAFF
NA,TRBJ1-2,TRBD1,TRBV18,TGTGCCAGCTCAACCTCACAGGGGGCAGGTGGCTACACCTTC,CASSTSQGAGGYTF
NA,TRBJ2-3,TRBD2,TRBV27,TGTGCCAGCAGCCCGGGGGGGTGGGATACGCAGTATTTT,CASSPGGWDTQYF
once,TRBJ1-4,NA,TRBV5-1,TGCGCCAGCAGCCGTGACGGGGAGAATGGTGAAAAACTGTTTTTT,CASSRDGENGEKLFF
NA,TRBJ2-3,TRBD2,TRBV5-4,TGTGCCAGCAGCTCCGGGACTAGCGGGGGCACAGATACGCAGTATTTT,CASSSGTSGGTDTQYF
NA,TRBJ2-1,TRBD1,TRBV5-5,TGTGCCAGCAGCTTGGGCCCAGGGGGAAAGGGGAATGAGCAGTTCTTC,CASSLGPGGKGNEQFF
NA,TRBJ2-7,TRBD2,TRBV27,TGTGCCAGCAGTTGGCGGGAGGGCGGGTACGAGCAGTACTTC,CASSWREGGYEQYF
NA,TRBJ2-3,TRBD2,TRBV10-3,TGTGCCATCAGTGAGTCAAGCGGGGGTGTAGATACGCAGTATTTT,CAISESSGGVDTQYF
NA,TRBJ2-5,NA,TRBV7-9,TGTGCCAGCAGCTTTAAGACTAACCAGTACTTC,CASSFKTNQYF
few,TRBJ1-4,NA,TRBV5-1,TGCGCCAGCAGCTTGGGCACTTCTAATGAAAAACTGTTTTTT,CASSLGTSNEKLFF
NA,TRBJ1-4,TRBD1,TRBV27,TGTGCCAGCAGTGTCGCAGGGGGCACCAATGAAAAACTGTTTTTT,CASSVAGGTNEKLFF
NA,TRBJ2-2,TRBD1,TRBV27,TGTGCCAGCAGTTCCCGGACAGGGAACACCGGGGAGCTGTTTTTT,CASSSRTGNTGELFF
NA,TRBJ1-1,TRBD1,TRBV15,TGTGCCACCAGCAGAGAGGACAGGTTCAAGAAAGCTTTCTTT,CATSREDRFKKAFF
NA,TRBJ2-7,NA,TRBV7-9,TGTGCCAGCAGCCCATCAGGGACTCCGTGGGAGCAGTACTTC,CASSPSGTPWEQYF
NA,TRBJ1-4,NA,TRBV30,TGTGCCTGGAGCCGCCACAGGGTTGGGCCGTTTGATAATGAAAAACTGTTTTTT,CAWSRHRVGPFDNEKLFF
few,TRBJ1-6,NA,TRBV20-1,TGCAGTGCTAGTAGCAGGGGAGTTGATTCACCCCTCCACTTT,CSASSRGVDSPLHF
NA,TRBJ1-2,TRBD1,TRBV6-2/TRBV6-3,TGTGCCAGCAGCGAGGTAACCGGGACAGGCCCCTATGGCTACACCTTC,CASSEVTGTGPYGYTF
NA,TRBJ1-2,NA,TRBV12-3/TRBV12-4,TGTGCCAGCAGAACAGGACAGCTGGGGACCTTC,CASRTGQLGTF
NA,TRBJ1-3,NA,TRBV19,TGTGCCAAAGCAGACAAGCTCAGCCGAGGAAACACCATATATTTT,CAKADKLSRGNTIYF
NA,TRBJ1-5,NA,TRBV27,TGTGCCAGCAGTTTAGAGGGCCTTGGCAATCAGCCCCAGCATTTT,CASSLEGLGNQPQHF
once,TRBJ1-1,NA,TRBV29-1,TGCAGCTTGGGGGGGCAGGCCCTGGGTGGAGACACTGAAGCTTTCTTT,CSLGGQALGGDTEAFF
few,TRBJ2-3,TRBD2,TRBV7-9,TGTGCCAGCAGCTTAGGGACTAGCGCAAATACGCAGTATTTT,CASSLGTSANTQYF
NA,TRBJ2-7,TRBD1,TRBV13,TGTGCCAGCAGCTCTCGGGACAGGTCCTCCTACGAGCAGTACTTC,CASSSRDRSSYEQYF
NA,TRBJ1-2,TRBD1,TRBV5-1,TGCGCCAGCAGCTTAACCGGGACAGGGGTGAATGGCTACACCTTC,CASSLTGTGVNGYTF
once,TRBJ2-7,NA,TRBV5-1,TGCGCCAGCAGCGGGGGCAACAGGATTCTGTTGTTC,CASSGGNRILLF
once,TRBJ1-6,NA,TRBV28,TGTGCCAGCGGCACAGGGTTAAATTCACCCCTCCACTTT,CASGTGLNSPLHF
NA,TRBJ2-1,TRBD1,TRBV5-1,TGCGCCAGCAGGGAAGGACAGGATTTCAAGGGGGAGCAGTTCTTC,CASREGQDFKGEQFF
once,TRBJ1-5,NA,TRBV10-3,TGTGCCACTGCGGAGGGGCAGGAAAATCAGCCCCAGCATTTT,CATAEGQENQPQHF
NA,TRBJ1-5,TRBD1,TRBV27,TGTGCCAGCAGTTTATACAGGGGAGGAAATCAGCCCCAGCATTTT,CASSLYRGGNQPQHF
NA,TRBJ2-5,NA,TRBV27,TGTGCCAGCAGGCCGTCCTCGGCGGGTGGGACCCAGTACTTC,CASRPSSAGGTQYF
NA,TRBJ2-1,TRBD1,TRBV4-1,TGCGCCAGCAGCCAAGATCCCGGGACAGGGAGAAATGAGCAGTTCTTC,CASSQDPGTGRNEQFF
NA,TRBJ2-7,NA,TRBV14,TGTGCCAGCAGCCAATTACGGACATACGAGCAGTACTTC,CASSQLRTYEQYF
NA,TRBJ1-2,TRBD1,TRBV12-3/TRBV12-4,TGTGCCAGTATCCAAGGACAGGGTTATGGCTACACCTTC,CASIQGQGYGYTF
NA,TRBJ2-3,TRBD2,TRBV6-6,TGTGCCAGCAGTCGGGTCTACGACCCTCTAGCGGGAGGGCCAGATACGCAGTATTTT,CASSRVYDPLAGGPDTQYF
NA,TRBJ2-7,NA,TRBV5-6,TGTGCCAGCAGCCCGATAGAACGGAGCTACGAGCAGTACTTC,CASSPIERSYEQYF
NA,TRBJ1-2,TRBD1,TRBV3-1/TRBV3-2,TGTGCCAGCAGCCATTATACAGGGGTCGACTATGGCTACACCTTC,CASSHYTGVDYGYTF
NA,TRBJ1-1,NA,TRBV7-9,TGTGCCAGCAGCTTACAGGTTGGGAACACTGAAGCTTTCTTT,CASSLQVGNTEAFF
NA,TRBJ2-1,TRBD2,TRBV13,TGTGCCAGCAGCTTAGCGGGGGGGCAAAGTAATGAGCAGTTCTTC,CASSLAGGQSNEQFF
NA,TRBJ1-2,NA,TRBV7-2,TGTGCCAGCAGCTTAGGTCCAGGGGACAATAACTATGGCTACACCTTC,CASSLGPGDNNYGYTF
NA,TRBJ1-3,NA,TRBV12-3/TRBV12-4,TGTGCCAGCAGGGACAGCTCTGGAAACACCATATATTTT,CASRDSSGNTIYF